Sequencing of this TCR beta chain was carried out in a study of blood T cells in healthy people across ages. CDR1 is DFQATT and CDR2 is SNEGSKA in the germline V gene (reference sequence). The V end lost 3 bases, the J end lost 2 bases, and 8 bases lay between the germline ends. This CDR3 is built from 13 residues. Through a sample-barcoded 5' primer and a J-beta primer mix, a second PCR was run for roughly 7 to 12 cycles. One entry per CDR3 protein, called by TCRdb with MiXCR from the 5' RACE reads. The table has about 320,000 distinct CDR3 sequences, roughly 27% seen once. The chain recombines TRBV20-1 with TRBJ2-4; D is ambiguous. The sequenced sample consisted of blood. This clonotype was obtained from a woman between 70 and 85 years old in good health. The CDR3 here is CSASNSSKNIQYF. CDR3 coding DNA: TGCAGTGCTAGCAACAGCTCCAAAAACATTCAGTACTTC.